The present entry profiles one TCR beta chain with its context. Antigen unknown. Germline CDR1 SGDLS, CDR2 YYNGEE. CDR3 length equals 11 residues. With 3 bases removed from V and 6 bases from J, the gap between germline ends came to 6 bases. The data were obtained in a study of early T cells in non-severe SARS-CoV-2 infection. Study-wide results and limits: VDJdb matching skewed toward anti-spike CD8 responses, missing private and CD4 specificities.

TCRdb analysed the 5' RACE reads with MiXCR anew, one entry per CDR3 protein. The table has tens of thousands of distinct CDR3 sequences, 15% to 20% seen once. The starting material was whole blood, obtained at baseline. This chain connects TRBV9 to TRBJ1-1, with D hard to call. The TCR comes from an adult who was a healthcare worker with PCR-confirmed SARS-CoV-2 infection or an uninfected control (not recorded which). CDR3 nucleotides: TGTGCCAGCAGCGACCGCCCTGAAGCTTTCTTT. Amino acids: CASSDRPEAFF.